A selection of T cell receptor beta chains follows, all from one sample in a study of cytomegalovirus exposure and HLA in healthy donors. Repertoires were generated with immunoSEQ multiplex PCR, while TCRdb's copy carries only in-frame clones and drops some. The sample has fewer than 150,000 clones; about 80% are singletons. The sequencing input was PBMCs. The receptors were gathered from a man aged 35-49 years in good health and CMV-seropositive. Both conserved end residues are part of each CDR3. The D gene is left open where the match is weak. The size of a clone is reported for some rows only, either as once, few or many, or as a class for expanded clones.

d_gene: TRBD1
j_gene: TRBJ1-3
abundance: few
v_gene: TRBV6-6
CDR3nt: TGTGCCAGCAGCCGGACAGGGGGCTCTGGAAACACCATATATTTT
CDR3aa: CASSRTGGSGNTIYF

d_gene: NA
j_gene: TRBJ2-1
abundance: NA
v_gene: TRBV29-1
CDR3nt: TGCAGCGTCTACGGGAGCGACCACAATGAGCAGTTCTTC
CDR3aa: CSVYGSDHNEQFF

d_gene: TRBD1
j_gene: TRBJ1-3
abundance: NA
v_gene: TRBV19
CDR3nt: TGTGCCAGTAGTATCTACAGGGGGTCTGGAAACACCATATATTTT
CDR3aa: CASSIYRGSGNTIYF

d_gene: NA
j_gene: TRBJ2-5
abundance: once
v_gene: TRBV2
CDR3nt: TGTGCCAGCCCAGGGGGGAGGCAAGAGACCCAGTACTTC
CDR3aa: CASPGGRQETQYF

d_gene: TRBD1
j_gene: TRBJ1-5
abundance: NA
v_gene: TRBV2
CDR3nt: TGTGCCAGCAGCCAACAGGGGGCCGGCAATCAGCCCCAGCATTTT
CDR3aa: CASSQQGAGNQPQHF

d_gene: NA
j_gene: TRBJ1-1
abundance: once
v_gene: TRBV27
CDR3nt: TGTGCCAGCAGTCCTGGAGTGGACACTGAAGCTTTCTTT
CDR3aa: CASSPGVDTEAFF

d_gene: TRBD2
j_gene: TRBJ2-1
abundance: NA
v_gene: TRBV9
CDR3nt: TGTGCCAGCAGCGTAGCGGGAGGCTATGAGCAGTTCTTC
CDR3aa: CASSVAGGYEQFF

d_gene: TRBD2
j_gene: TRBJ2-1
abundance: NA
v_gene: TRBV2
CDR3nt: TGTGCCAGCCAGATCCCTAGCGGGTGGGTAAATGAGCAGTTCTTC
CDR3aa: CASQIPSGWVNEQFF

d_gene: NA
j_gene: TRBJ2-7
abundance: NA
v_gene: TRBV29-1
CDR3nt: TGCAGCGTTGAGGCGGCAATGACCTACGAGCAGTACTTC
CDR3aa: CSVEAAMTYEQYF

d_gene: TRBD1
j_gene: TRBJ1-3
abundance: few
v_gene: TRBV7-2
CDR3nt: TGTGCCAGCAGCTTAAGACAGGGGGCTGGAAACACCATATATTTT
CDR3aa: CASSLRQGAGNTIYF

d_gene: TRBD1
j_gene: TRBJ2-3
abundance: NA
v_gene: TRBV6-1
CDR3nt: TGTGCCAGCAGCTTATCGGACAGGGGTTTGAATACGCAGTATTTT
CDR3aa: CASSLSDRGLNTQYF

d_gene: NA
j_gene: TRBJ1-6
abundance: NA
v_gene: TRBV6-5
CDR3nt: TGTGCCAGCAGTTACCAACGGGGGGTGTATAATTCACCCCTCCACTTT
CDR3aa: CASSYQRGVYNSPLHF

d_gene: NA
j_gene: TRBJ2-7
abundance: NA
v_gene: TRBV6-1
CDR3nt: TGTGCCAGCACCCGAGTGGCGGGAAGCTCCTACGAGCAGTACTTC
CDR3aa: CASTRVAGSSYEQYF

d_gene: NA
j_gene: TRBJ1-2
abundance: NA
v_gene: TRBV5-1
CDR3nt: TGCGCCAGCAGCTTCTCGGGGGTTGCTGGCTACACCTTC
CDR3aa: CASSFSGVAGYTF

d_gene: TRBD2
j_gene: TRBJ2-7
abundance: NA
v_gene: TRBV14
CDR3nt: TGTGCCAGCAGCCCCCGGTTGAGCGGGGGGGCCTACGAGCAGTACTTC
CDR3aa: CASSPRLSGGAYEQYF